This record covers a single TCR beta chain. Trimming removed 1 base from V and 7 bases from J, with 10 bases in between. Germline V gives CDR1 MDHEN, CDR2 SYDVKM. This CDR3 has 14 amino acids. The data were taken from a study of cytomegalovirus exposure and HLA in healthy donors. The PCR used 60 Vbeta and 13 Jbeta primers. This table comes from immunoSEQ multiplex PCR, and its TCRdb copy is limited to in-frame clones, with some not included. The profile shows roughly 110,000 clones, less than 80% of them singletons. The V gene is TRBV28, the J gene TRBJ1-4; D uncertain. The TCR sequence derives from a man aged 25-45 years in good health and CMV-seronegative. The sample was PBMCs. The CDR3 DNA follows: TGTGCCAGCAGTTTATTCGCGGGTTTTGAAAAACTGTTTTTT. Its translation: CASSLFAGFEKLFF.